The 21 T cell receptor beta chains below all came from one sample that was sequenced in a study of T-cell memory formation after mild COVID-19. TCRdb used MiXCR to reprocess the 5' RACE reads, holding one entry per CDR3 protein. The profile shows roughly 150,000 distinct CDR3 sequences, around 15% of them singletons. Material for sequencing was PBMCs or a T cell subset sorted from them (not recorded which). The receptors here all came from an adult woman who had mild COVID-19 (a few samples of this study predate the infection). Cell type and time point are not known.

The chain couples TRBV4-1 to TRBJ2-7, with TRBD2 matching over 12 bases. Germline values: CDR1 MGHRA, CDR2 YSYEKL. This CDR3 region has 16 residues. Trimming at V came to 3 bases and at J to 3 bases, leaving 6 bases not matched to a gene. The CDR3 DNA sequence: TGCGCCAGCAGCCAGTTCCTACTAGCGGGGGGCTACGAGCAGTACTTC. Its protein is CASSQFLLAGGYEQYF.

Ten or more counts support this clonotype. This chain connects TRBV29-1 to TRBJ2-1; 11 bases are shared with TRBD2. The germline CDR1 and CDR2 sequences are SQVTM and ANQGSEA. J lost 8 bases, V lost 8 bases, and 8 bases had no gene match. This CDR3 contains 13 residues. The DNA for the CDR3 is TGCAGCTTTAGCGGGAGGGCCAACGATGAGCAGTTCTTC. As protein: CSFSGRANDEQFF.

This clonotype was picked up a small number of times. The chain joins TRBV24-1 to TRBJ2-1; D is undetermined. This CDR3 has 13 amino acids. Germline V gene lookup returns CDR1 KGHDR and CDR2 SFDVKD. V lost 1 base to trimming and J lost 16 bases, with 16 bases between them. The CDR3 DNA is TGTGCCACCAGTGATTTAAAAGGTCAGCTGAGATTCTTC. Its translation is CATSDLKGQLRFF.

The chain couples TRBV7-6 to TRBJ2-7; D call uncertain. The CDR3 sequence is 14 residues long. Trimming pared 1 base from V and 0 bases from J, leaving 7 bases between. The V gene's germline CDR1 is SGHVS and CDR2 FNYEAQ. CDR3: CASSLDQSSYEQYF. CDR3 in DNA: TGTGCCAGCAGCTTAGACCAGAGCTCCTACGAGCAGTACTTC.

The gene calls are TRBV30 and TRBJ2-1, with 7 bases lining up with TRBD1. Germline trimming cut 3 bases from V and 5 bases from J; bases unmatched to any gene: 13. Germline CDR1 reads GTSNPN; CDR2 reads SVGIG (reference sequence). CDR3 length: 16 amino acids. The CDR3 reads CAWSAFRDSSDNEQFF. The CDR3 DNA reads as TGTGCCTGGAGCGCGTTTAGGGACAGTTCCGACAATGAGCAGTTCTTC. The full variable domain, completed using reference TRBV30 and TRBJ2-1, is SQTIHQWPATLVQPVGSPLSLECTVEGTSNPNLYWYRQAAGRGLQLLFYSVGIGQISSEVPQNLSASRPQDRQFILSSKKLLLSDSGFYLCAWSAFRDSSDNEQFFGPGTRLTVL.

The CDR3 DNA reads as TGTGCCAGCAGCCCCGGGGGAAGATCGTACAATGAGCAGTTCTTC. Protein: CASSPGGRSYNEQFF. The V and J genes are TRBV5-6 and TRBJ2-1; weak D call: TRBD2 (6 bases). Trimming took off 4 bases at V and 4 bases at J, with 15 bases between the two ends. This CDR3 has 15 residues. Per germline, CDR1 SGHDT and CDR2 YYEEEE.

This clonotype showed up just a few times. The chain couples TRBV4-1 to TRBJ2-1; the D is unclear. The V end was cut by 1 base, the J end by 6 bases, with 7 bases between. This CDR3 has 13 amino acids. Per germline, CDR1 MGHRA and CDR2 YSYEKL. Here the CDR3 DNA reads TGCGCCAGCAGCCAAGGCACGAGCAATGAGCAGTTCTTC. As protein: CASSQGTSNEQFF.

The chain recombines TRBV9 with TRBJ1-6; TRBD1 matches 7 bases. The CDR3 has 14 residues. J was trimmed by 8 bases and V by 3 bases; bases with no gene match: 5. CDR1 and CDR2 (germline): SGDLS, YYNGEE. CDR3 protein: CASSDRDRDSPLHF. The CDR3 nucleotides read TGTGCCAGCAGCGACCGGGACAGAGATTCACCCCTCCACTTT.

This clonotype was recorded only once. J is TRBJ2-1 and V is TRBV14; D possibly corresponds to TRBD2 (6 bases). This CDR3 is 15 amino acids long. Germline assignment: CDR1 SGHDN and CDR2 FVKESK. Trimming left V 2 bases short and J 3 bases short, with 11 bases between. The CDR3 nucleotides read TGTGCCAGCAGCCAAAGGGACTCCGGCTACAATGAGCAGTTCTTC. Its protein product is CASSQRDSGYNEQFF.

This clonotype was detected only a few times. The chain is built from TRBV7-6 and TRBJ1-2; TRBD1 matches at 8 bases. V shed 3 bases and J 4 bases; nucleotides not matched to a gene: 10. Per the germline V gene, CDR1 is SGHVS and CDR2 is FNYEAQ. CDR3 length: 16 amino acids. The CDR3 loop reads CASSLGPTGVVYGYTF. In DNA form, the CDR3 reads TGTGCCAGCAGCTTGGGCCCGACAGGGGTCGTCTATGGCTACACCTTC.

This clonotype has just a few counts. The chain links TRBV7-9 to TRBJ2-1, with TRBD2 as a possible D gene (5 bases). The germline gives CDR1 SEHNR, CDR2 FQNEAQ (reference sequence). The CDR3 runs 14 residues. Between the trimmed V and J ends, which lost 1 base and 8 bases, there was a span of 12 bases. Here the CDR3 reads CASSLGIAPDEQFF. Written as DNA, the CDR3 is TGTGCCAGCAGCTTAGGGATAGCGCCCGATGAGCAGTTCTTC.

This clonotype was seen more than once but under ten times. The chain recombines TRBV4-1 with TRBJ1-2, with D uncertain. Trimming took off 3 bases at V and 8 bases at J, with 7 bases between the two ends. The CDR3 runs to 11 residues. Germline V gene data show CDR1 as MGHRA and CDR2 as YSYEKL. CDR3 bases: TGCGCCAGCAGCCACTCCACCGGCTACACCTTC. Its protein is CASSHSTGYTF.

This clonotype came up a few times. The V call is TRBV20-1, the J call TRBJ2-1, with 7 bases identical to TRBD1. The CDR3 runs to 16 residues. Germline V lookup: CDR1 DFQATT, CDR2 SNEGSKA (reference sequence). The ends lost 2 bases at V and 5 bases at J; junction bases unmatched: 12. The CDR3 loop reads CSARSLDRAINNEQFF. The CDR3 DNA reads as TGCAGTGCTAGAAGCCTAGACAGGGCAATCAACAATGAGCAGTTCTTC.

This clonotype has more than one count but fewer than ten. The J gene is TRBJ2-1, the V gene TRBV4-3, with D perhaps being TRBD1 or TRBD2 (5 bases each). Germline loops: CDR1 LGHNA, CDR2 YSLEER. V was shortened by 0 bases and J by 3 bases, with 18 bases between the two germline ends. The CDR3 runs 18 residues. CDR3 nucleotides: TGCGCCAGCAGCCAAGACCGCCGGGCCATGGGGGACTACAATGAGCAGTTCTTC. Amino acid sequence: CASSQDRRAMGDYNEQFF.

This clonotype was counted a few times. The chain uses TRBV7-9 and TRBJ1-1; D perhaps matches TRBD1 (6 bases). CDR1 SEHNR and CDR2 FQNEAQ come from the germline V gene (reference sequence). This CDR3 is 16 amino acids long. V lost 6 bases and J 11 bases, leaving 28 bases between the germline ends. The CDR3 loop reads CASRTPGGRSGGEAFF. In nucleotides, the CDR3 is TGTGCCAGCAGAACCCCGGGGGGGCGATCAGGCGGAGAGGCTTTCTTT.

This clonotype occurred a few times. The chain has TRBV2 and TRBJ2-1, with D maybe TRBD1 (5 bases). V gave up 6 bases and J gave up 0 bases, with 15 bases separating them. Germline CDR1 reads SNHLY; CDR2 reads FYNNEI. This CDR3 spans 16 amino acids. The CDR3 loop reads CASSHPGSSSYNEQFF. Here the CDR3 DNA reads TGTGCCAGCAGCCATCCAGGGTCCAGCTCCTACAATGAGCAGTTCTTC.

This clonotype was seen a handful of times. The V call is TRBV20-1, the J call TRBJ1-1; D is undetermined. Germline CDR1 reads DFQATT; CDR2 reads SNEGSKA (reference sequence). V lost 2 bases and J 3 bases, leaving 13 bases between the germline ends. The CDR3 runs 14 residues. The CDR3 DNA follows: TGCAGTGCTAGATTCGTCGGATCCGACACTGAAGCTTTCTTT. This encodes CSARFVGSDTEAFF.

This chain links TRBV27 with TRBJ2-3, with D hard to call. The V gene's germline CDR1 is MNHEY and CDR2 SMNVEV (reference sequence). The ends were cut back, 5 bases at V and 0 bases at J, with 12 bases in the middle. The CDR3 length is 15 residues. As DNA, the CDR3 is TGTGCCAGCAGTAGGTCGAGGTCTAGCACAGATACGCAGTATTTT. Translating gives CASSRSRSSTDTQYF.

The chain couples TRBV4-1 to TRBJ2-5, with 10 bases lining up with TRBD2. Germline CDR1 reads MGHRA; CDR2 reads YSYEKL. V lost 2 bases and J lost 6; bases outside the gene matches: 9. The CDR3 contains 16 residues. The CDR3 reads CASSQTTSGTLKTQYF. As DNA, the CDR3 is TGCGCCAGCAGCCAAACCACTAGCGGGACTTTAAAGACCCAGTACTTC.

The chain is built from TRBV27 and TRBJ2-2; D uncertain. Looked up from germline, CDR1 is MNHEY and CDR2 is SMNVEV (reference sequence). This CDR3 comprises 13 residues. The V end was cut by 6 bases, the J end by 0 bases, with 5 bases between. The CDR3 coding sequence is TGTGCCAGCAGGCCGACGAACACCGGGGAGCTGTTTTTT. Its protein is CASRPTNTGELFF.

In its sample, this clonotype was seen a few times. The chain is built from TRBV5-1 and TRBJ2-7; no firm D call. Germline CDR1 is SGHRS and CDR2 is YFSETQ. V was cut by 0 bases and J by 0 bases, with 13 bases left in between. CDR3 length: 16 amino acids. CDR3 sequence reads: CASSLVLLRFSYEQYF. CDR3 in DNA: TGCGCCAGCAGCTTGGTCCTACTCCGGTTCTCCTACGAGCAGTACTTC. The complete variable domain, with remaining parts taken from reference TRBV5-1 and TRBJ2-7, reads KAGVTQTPRYLIKTRGQQVTLSCSPISGHRSVSWYQQTPGQGLQFLFEYFSETQRNKGNFPGRFSGRQFSNSRSEMNVSTLELGDSALYLCASSLVLLRFSYEQYFGPGTRLTVT.